Below, 2 T cell receptor beta chains from the same sample are listed, as sequenced in a study of blood T cell repertoires in COVID-19. Sequenced by immunoSEQ multiplex PCR; TCRdb stores in-frame clones only, minus some. Of under 200,000 clones listed, roughly 84% were seen once; the top ten hold around 4.9%. The sample was peripheral blood. The source of these receptors is a woman of 80 years or more with acute or convalescent COVID-19.

V usage is TRBV28 and J usage is TRBJ1-1; D uncertain. The V gene's germline CDR1 is MDHEN and CDR2 SYDVKM. CDR3 length equals 16 residues. With 5 bases removed from V and 2 bases from J, the gap between germline ends came to 18 bases. CDR3 nucleotide sequence: TGTGCCAGCAGTCCAAACCCCTCACTAACAAACACTGAAGCTTTCTTT. Residues: CASSPNPSLTNTEAFF.

CDR3 sequence (DNA): TGTGCCAGCAGCCGAAGGACAGGCGAATACGAGCAGTACTTC. Protein sequence: CASSRRTGEYEQYF. The chain employs TRBV2 and TRBJ2-7; 7 nucleotides align to TRBD1. V was pared by 6 bases and J by 4 bases, with 9 bases of the junction left unmatched. The CDR3 is made up of 14 amino acids. The germline CDR1 and CDR2 sequences are SNHLY and FYNNEI.